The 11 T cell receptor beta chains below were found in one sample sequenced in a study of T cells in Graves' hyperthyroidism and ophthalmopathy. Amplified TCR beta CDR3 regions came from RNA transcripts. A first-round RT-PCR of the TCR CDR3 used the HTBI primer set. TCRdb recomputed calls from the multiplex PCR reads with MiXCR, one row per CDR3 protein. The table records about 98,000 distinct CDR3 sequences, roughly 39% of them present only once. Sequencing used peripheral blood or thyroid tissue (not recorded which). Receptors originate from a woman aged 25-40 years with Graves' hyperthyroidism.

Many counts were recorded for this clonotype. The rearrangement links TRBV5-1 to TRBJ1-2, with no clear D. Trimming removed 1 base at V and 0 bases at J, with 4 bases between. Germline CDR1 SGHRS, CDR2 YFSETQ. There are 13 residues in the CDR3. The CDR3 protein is CASSLTANYGYTF. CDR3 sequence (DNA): TGCGCCAGCAGCTTGACGGCTAACTATGGCTACACCTTC.

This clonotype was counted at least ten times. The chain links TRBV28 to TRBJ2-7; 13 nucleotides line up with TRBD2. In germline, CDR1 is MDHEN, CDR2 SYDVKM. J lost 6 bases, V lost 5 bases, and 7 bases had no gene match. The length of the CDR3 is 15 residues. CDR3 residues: CASSPRTSGGAEQYF. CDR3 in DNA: TGTGCCAGCAGTCCCCGGACTAGCGGGGGCGCCGAGCAGTACTTC.

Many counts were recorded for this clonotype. The DNA of the CDR3 is TGCGCCAGCAGCACGAACCGAGGCTTGAGCTACGAGCAGTACTTC. This encodes CASSTNRGLSYEQYF. The chain couples TRBV5-1 to TRBJ2-7; no clear D. Trimming left V 4 bases short and J 3 bases short, with 17 bases between. This CDR3 contains 15 residues. Germline V gene sequence: CDR1 SGHRS, CDR2 YFSETQ.

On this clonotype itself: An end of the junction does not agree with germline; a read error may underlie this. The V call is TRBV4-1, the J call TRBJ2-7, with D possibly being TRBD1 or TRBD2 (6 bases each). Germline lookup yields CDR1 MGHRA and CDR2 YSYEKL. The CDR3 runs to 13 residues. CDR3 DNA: TGCGCCAGCAGCCAGGTACAGGGACGGGAGCAGCACTTC. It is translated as CASSQVQGREQHF.

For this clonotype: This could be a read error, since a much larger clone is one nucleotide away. CDR3 DNA: TGTGCCAGCAGGGAAGTTATCAATCAGCCCCAGCATTTT. It codes for CASREVINQPQHF. The chain uses TRBV6-1 and TRBJ1-5; D uncertain. The CDR3 is made up of 13 amino acids. Per the germline V gene, CDR1 is MNHNS and CDR2 is SASEGT.

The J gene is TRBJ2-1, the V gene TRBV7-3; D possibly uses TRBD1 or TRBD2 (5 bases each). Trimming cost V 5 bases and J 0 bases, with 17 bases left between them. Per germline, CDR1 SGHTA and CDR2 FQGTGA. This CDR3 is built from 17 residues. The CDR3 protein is CASSRTHKGFSYNEQFF. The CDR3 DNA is TGTGCCAGCAGCCGGACTCACAAGGGGTTCTCCTACAATGAGCAGTTCTTC.

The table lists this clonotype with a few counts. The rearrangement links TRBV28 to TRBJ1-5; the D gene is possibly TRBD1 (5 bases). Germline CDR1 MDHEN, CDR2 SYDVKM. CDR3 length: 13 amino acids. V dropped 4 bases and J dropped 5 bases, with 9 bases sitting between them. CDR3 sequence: CASSSDSYQPQHF. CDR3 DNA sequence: TGTGCCAGCAGTTCTGACAGCTATCAGCCCCAGCATTTT.

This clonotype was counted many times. This chain's CDR3 is CASSLAGDTNYGYTF. CDR3 bases: TGCGCCAGCAGCTTGGCGGGGGATACTAACTATGGCTACACCTTC. This chain connects TRBV5-1 to TRBJ1-2; D is perhaps TRBD1 (5 bases). This CDR3 comprises 15 residues. The V gene's germline CDR1 is SGHRS and CDR2 YFSETQ. V was trimmed by 0 bases and J by 0 bases, leaving 9 bases between them.

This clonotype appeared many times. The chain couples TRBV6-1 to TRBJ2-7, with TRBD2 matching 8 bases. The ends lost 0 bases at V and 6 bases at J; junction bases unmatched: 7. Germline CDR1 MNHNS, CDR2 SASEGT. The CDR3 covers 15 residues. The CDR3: CASSEAKLAETEQYF. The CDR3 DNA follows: TGTGCCAGCAGTGAAGCGAAACTAGCGGAGACCGAGCAGTACTTC.

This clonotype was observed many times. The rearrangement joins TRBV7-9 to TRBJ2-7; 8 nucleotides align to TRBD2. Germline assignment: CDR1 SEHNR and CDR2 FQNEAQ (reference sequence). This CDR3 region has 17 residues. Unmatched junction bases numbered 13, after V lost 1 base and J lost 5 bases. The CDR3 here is CASSLGLGGLAGNEQYF. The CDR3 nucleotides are TGTGCCAGCAGCTTAGGCTTGGGCGGGCTAGCGGGCAACGAGCAGTACTTC.

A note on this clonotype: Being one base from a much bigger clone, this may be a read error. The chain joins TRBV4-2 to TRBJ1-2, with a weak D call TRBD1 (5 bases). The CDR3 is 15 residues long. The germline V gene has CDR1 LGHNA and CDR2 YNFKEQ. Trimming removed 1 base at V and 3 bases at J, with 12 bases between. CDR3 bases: TGTGCCAGCAGCCAAGGCGAGGGGACGGACTATGGCTACACCTTC. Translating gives CASSQGEGTDYGYTF.